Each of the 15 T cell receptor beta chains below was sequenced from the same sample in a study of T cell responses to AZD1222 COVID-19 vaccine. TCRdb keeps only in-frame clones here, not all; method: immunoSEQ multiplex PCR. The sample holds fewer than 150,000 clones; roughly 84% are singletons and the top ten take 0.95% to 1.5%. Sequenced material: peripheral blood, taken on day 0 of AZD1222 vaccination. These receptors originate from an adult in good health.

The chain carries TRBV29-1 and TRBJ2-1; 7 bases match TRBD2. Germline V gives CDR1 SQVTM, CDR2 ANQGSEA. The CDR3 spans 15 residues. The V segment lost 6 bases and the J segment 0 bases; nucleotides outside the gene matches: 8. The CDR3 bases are TGCAGCGTCATGGGAGGGGACGTCTCCTACAATGAGCAGTTCTTC. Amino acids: CSVMGGDVSYNEQFF.

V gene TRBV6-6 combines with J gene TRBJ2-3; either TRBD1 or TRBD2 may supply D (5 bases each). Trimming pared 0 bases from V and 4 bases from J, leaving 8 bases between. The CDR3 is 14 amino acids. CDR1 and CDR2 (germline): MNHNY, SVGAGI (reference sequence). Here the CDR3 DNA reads TGTGCCAGCAGTTACTCGAGGGACCCAGATACGCAGTATTTT. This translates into CASSYSRDPDTQYF.

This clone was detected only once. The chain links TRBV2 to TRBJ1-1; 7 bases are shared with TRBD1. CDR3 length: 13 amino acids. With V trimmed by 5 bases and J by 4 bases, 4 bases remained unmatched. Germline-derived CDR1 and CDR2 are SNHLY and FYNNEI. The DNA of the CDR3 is TGTGCCAGCAGTAGGGGGCCAGCCACTGAAGCTTTCTTT. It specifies CASSRGPATEAFF.

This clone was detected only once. The CDR3 nucleotides read TGCGCCAGCAGCCCGAGACTACTCAGCTCCTACAATGAGCAGTTCTTC. Its translation: CASSPRLLSSYNEQFF. J is TRBJ2-1 and V is TRBV5-1; a possible D gene is TRBD2 (5 bases). V lost 4 bases to trimming and J lost 0 bases, with 14 bases between them. Germline CDR1 is SGHRS and CDR2 is YFSETQ. CDR3 size: 16 residues. The full variable domain, in which reference TRBV5-1 and TRBJ2-1 provide the parts outside the CDR3, is KAGVTQTPRYLIKTRGQQVTLSCSPISGHRSVSWYQQTPGQGLQFLFEYFSETQRNKGNFPGRFSGRQFSNSRSEMNVSTLELGDSALYLCASSPRLLSSYNEQFFGPGTRLTVL.

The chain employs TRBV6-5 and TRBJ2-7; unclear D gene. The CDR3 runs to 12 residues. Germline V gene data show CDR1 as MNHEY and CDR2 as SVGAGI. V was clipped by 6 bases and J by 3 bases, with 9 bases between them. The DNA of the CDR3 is TGTGCCAGCAGGGACGGATTCTACGAGCAGTACTTC. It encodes CASRDGFYEQYF.

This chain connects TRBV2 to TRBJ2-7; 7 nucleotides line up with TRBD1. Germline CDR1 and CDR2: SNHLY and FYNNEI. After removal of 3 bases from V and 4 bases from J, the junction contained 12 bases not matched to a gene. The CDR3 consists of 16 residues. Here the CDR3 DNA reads TGTGCCAGCAGTGACCCACTCCCGGGACAGTCATACGAGCAGTACTTC. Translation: CASSDPLPGQSYEQYF.

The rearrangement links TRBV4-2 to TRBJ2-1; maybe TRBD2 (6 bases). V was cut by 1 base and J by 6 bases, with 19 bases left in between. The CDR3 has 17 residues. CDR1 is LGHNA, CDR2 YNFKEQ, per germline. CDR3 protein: CASSQGGPGLFGNEQFF. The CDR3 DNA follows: TGTGCCAGCAGCCAAGGTGGGCCGGGACTTTTTGGCAATGAGCAGTTCTTC.

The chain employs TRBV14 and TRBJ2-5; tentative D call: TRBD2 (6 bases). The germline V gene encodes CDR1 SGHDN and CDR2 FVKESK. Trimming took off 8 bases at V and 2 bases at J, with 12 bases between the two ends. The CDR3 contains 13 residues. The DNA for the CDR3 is TGTGCCAGCGGGGCGGGAAATCAAGAGACCCAGTACTTC. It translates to CASGAGNQETQYF.

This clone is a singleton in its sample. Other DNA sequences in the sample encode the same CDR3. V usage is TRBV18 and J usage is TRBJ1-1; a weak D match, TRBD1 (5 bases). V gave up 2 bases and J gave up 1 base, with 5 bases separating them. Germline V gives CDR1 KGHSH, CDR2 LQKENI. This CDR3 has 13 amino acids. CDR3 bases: TGTGCCAGCTCACCAGGGACGAACACTGAAGCTTTCTTT. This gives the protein CASSPGTNTEAFF.

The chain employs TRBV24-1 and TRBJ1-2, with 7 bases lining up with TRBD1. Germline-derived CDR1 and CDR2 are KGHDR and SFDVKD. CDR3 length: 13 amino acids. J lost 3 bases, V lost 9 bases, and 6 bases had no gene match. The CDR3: CATVPGGDYGYTF. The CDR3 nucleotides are TGTGCCACCGTACCAGGGGGGGACTATGGCTACACCTTC.

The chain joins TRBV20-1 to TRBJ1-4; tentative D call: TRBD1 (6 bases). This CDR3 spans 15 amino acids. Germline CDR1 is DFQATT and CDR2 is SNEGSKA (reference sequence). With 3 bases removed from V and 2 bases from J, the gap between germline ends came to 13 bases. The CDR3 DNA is TGCAGTGCTAGTCTCCAGGGGTACACTAATGAAAAACTGTTTTTT. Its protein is CSASLQGYTNEKLFF.

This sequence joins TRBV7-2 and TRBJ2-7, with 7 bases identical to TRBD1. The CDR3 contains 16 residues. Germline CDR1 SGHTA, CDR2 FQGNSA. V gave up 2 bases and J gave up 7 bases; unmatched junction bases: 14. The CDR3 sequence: CASSLKIGQGVREQYF. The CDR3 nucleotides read TGTGCCAGCAGCTTAAAAATTGGCCAGGGGGTACGGGAGCAGTACTTC.

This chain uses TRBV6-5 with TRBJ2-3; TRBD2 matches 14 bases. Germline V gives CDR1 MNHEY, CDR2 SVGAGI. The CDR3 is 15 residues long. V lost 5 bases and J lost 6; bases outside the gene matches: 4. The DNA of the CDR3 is TGTGCCAGCAGTCCGGGACTAGCGGGGGTGGATACGCAGTATTTT. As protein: CASSPGLAGVDTQYF.

This CDR3 reads CASSYSVTSSPLHF. Written as DNA, the CDR3 is TGTGCCAGCAGTTACTCAGTTACAAGTTCACCCCTCCACTTT. J is TRBJ1-6 and V is TRBV6-5, with D unresolved. Trimming removed 0 bases at V and 9 bases at J, with 9 bases between. The CDR3 is made up of 14 amino acids. Germline V gene lookup returns CDR1 MNHEY and CDR2 SVGAGI.

CDR3 loop: CASSPVPGNTIYF. CDR3 DNA sequence: TGTGCCAGCAGCCCGGTCCCTGGAAACACCATATATTTT. The V call is TRBV27, the J call TRBJ1-3; D is ambiguous. Germline lookup yields CDR1 MNHEY and CDR2 SMNVEV (reference sequence). This CDR3 comprises 13 residues. V lost 6 bases and J 2 bases, leaving 8 bases between the germline ends.